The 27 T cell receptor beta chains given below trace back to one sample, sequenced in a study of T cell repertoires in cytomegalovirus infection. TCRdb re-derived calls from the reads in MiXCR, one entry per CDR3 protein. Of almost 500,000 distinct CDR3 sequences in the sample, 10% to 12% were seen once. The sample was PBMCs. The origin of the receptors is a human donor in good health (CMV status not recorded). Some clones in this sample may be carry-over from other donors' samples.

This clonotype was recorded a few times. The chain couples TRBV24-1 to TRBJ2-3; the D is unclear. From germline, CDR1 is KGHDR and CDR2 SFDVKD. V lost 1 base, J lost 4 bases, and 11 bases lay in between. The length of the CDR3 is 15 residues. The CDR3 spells CATSDFEQNPDTQYF. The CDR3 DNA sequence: TGTGCCACCAGTGATTTCGAACAAAACCCAGATACGCAGTATTTT.

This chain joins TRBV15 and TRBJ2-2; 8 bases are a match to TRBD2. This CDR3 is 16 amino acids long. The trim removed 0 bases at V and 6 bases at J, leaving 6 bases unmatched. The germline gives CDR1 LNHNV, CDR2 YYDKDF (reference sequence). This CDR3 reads CATSRDWGLEAGELFF. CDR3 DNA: TGTGCCACCAGCAGAGATTGGGGACTAGAAGCCGGGGAGCTGTTTTTT.

CDR3 coding DNA: TGTGCCAGCAGTGCGGGAGGGGGGGTAGGGGAGACCCAGTACTTC. Its protein is CASSAGGGVGETQYF. The chain combines TRBV2 with TRBJ2-5; 8 nucleotides line up with TRBD2. The CDR3 is 15 residues long. Germline CDR1 reads SNHLY; CDR2 reads FYNNEI. The V and J ends lost 4 bases and 5 bases, in that order; junction bases with no gene match: 9. Variable domain in full (rest from reference TRBV2 and TRBJ2-5): EPEVTQTPSHQVTQMGQEVILRCVPISNHLYFYWYRQILGQKVEFLVSFYNNEISEKSEIFDDQFSVERPDGSNFTLKIRSTKLEDSAMYFCASSAGGGVGETQYFGPGTRLLVL.

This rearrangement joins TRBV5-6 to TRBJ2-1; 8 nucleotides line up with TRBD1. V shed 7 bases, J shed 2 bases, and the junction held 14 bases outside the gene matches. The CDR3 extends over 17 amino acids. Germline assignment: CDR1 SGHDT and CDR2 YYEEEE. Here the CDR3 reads CASANYQLGQAYNEQFF. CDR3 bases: TGTGCCAGCGCTAATTATCAATTGGGACAGGCCTACAATGAGCAGTTCTTC.

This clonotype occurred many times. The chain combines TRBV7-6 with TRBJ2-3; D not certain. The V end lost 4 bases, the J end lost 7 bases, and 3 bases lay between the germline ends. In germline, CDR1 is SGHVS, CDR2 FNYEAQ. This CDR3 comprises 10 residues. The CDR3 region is CASSSHTQYF. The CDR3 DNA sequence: TGTGCCAGCAGCTCCCATACGCAGTATTTT.

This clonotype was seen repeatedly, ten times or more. The CDR3 region has the DNA TGTGCCAGCAGACAGGGCCCTGAAGCTTTCTTT. Translation gives CASRQGPEAFF. The rearrangement joins TRBV7-6 to TRBJ1-1; possibly TRBD1 for D (6 bases). The CDR3 runs to 11 residues. Germline loops: CDR1 SGHVS, CDR2 FNYEAQ. Between the trimmed V and J ends, which lost 6 bases and 6 bases, there was a span of 8 bases.

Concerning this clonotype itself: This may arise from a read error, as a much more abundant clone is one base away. The CDR3 sequence is CATWRVGTIQPQHF. CDR3 nucleotide sequence: TGTGCCACCTGGAGGGTTGGCACCATTCAGCCCCAGCATTTT. The chain carries TRBV6-8 and TRBJ1-5; D gene uncertain. Trimming took off 10 bases at V and 6 bases at J, with 19 bases between the two ends. This CDR3 has 14 amino acids. From germline, CDR1 is MNHGY and CDR2 SAAAGT.

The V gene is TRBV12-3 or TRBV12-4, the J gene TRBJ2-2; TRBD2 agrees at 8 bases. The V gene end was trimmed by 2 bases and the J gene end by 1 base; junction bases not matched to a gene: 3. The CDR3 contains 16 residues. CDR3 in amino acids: CASSLRSGRNTGELFF. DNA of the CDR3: TGTGCCAGCAGTTTAAGGAGCGGGAGGAACACCGGGGAGCTGTTTTTT.

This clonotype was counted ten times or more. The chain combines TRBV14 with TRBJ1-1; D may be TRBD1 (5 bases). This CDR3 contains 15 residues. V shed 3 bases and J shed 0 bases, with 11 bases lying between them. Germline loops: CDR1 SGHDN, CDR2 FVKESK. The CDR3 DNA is TGTGCCAGCAGCCAGACAGCCCTAATGAACACTGAAGCTTTCTTT. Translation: CASSQTALMNTEAFF.

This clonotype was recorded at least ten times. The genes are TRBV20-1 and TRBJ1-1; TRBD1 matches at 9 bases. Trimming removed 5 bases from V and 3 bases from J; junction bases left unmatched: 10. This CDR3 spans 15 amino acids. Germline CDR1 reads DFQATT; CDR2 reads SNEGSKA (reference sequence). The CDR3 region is CSARGTGNGDTEAFF. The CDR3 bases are TGCAGTGCTCGGGGGACAGGGAACGGGGACACTGAAGCTTTCTTT.

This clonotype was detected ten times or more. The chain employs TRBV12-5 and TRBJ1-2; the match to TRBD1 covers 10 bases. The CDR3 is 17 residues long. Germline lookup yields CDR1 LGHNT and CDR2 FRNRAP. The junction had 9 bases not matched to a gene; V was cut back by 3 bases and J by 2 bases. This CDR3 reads CASGFGTGDLANYGYTF. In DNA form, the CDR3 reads TGTGCTAGTGGTTTTGGGACAGGGGATTTAGCGAACTATGGCTACACCTTC.

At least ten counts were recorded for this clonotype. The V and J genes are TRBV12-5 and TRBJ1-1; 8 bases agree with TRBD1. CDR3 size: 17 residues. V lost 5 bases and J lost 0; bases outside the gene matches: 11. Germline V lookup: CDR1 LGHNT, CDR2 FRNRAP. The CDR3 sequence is CASGQQGGGFMNTEAFF. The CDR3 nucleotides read TGTGCTAGTGGTCAACAGGGGGGTGGGTTTATGAACACTGAAGCTTTCTTT.

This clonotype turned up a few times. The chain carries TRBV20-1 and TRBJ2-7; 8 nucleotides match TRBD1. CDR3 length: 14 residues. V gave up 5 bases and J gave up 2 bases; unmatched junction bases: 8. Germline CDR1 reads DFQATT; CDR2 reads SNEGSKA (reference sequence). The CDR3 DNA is TGCAGTGCTCACCGGACAGGGACGACCTACGAGCAGTACTTC. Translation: CSAHRTGTTYEQYF.

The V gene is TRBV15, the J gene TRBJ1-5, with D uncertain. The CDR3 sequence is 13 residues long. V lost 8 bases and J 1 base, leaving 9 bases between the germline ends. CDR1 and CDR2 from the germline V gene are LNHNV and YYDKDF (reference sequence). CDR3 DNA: TGTGCCACCTCCGGGCAAAGCAATCAGCCCCAGCATTTT. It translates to CATSGQSNQPQHF. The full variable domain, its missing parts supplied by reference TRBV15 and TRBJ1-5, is DAMVIQNPRYQVTQFGKPVTLSCSQTLNHNVMYWYQQKSSQAPKLLFHYYDKDFNNEADTPDNFQSRRPNTSFCFLDIRSPGLGDTAMYLCATSGQSNQPQHFGDGTRLSIL.

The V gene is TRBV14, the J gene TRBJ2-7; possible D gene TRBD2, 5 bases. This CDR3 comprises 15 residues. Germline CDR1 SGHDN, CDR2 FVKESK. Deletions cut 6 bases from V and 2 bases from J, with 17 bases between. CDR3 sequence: CASSRLDSPTYEQYF. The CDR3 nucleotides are TGTGCCAGCAGTCGCTTGGACTCTCCAACCTACGAGCAGTACTTC.

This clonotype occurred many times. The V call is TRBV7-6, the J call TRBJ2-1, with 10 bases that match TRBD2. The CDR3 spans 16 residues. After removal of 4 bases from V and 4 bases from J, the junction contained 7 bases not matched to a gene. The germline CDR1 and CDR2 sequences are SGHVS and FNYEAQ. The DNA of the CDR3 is TGTGCCAGCAGCTCCATAGCGGGGGGCTCATACAATGAGCAGTTCTTC. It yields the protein CASSSIAGGSYNEQFF.

Here the CDR3 DNA reads TGCAGCGCCCAGGATGCCACCTCCTACGAGCAGTACTTC. Encoded protein: CSAQDATSYEQYF. This chain uses TRBV29-1 with TRBJ2-7, with D hard to call. Trimming shortened V by 7 bases and J by 0 bases, and 13 bases separated the two germline ends. CDR1 is SQVTM and CDR2 is ANQGSEA in the germline V gene. The CDR3 loop spans 13 amino acids.

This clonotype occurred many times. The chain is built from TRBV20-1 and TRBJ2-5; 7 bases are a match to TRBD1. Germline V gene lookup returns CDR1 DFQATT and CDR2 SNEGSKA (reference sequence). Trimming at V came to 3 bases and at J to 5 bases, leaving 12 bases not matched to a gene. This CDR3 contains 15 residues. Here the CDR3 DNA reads TGCAGTGCTAGTCCCGAGGGGGCGAGAGGGGAGACCCAGTACTTC. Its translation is CSASPEGARGETQYF.

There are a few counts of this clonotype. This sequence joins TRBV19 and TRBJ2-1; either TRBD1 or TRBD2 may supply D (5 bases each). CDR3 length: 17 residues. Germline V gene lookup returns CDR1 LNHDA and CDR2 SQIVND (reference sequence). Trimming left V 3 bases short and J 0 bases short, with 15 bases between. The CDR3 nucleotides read TGTGCCAGTAGTATTTCTACCGGGACGTTCTCCTACAATGAGCAGTTCTTC. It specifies CASSISTGTFSYNEQFF.

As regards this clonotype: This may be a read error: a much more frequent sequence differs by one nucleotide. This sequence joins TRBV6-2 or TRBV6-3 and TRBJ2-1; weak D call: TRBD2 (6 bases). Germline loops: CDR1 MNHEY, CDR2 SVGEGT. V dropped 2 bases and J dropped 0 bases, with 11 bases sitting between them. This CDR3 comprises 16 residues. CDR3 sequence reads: CASSYDRGSSYNEQFF. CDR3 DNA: TGTGCCAGCAGTTACGACCGGGGGAGCTCCTACAATGAGCAGTTCTTC.

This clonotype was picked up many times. The CDR3 DNA follows: TGTGCCAGCAGCTTAGCGGGCGGGACTCAGCCCCAGCATTTT. The encoded protein is CASSLAGGTQPQHF. The chain employs TRBV7-8 and TRBJ1-5, with a weak D call TRBD1 (5 bases). The CDR3 runs to 14 residues. The germline V and J ends were trimmed by 0 bases and 6 bases, with 9 bases remaining between them. Germline CDR1 SGHVS, CDR2 FQNEAQ.

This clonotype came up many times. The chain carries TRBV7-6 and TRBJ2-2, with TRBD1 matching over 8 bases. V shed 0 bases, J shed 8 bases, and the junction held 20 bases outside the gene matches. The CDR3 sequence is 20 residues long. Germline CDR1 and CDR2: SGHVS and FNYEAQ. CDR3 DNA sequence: TGTGCCAGCAGCTTAGCCTTGCCGGGACAGGCGACTAGGAATTCTGGGGAGCTGTTTTTT. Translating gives CASSLALPGQATRNSGELFF.

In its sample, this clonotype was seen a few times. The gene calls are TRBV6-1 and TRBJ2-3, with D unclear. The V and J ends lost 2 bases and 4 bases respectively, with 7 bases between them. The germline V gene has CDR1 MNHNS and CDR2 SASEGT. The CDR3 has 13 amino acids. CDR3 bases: TGTGCCAGCAGTGAAATTATGTCAGATACGCAGTATTTT. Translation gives CASSEIMSDTQYF.

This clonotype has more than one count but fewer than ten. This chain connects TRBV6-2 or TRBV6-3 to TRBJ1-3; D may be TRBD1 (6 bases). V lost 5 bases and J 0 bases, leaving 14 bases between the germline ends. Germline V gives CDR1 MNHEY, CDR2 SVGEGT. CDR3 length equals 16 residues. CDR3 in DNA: TGTGCCAGCAGTCAAGGACAGACCGGCTCTGGAAACACCATATATTTT. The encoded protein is CASSQGQTGSGNTIYF.

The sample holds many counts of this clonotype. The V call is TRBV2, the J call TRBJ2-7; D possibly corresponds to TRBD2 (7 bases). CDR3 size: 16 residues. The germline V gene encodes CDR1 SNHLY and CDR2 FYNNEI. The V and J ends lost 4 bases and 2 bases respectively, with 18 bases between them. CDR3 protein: CASSAASGGGTYEQYF. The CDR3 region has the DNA TGTGCCAGCAGTGCGGCTAGCGGAGGGGGAACCTACGAGCAGTACTTC.

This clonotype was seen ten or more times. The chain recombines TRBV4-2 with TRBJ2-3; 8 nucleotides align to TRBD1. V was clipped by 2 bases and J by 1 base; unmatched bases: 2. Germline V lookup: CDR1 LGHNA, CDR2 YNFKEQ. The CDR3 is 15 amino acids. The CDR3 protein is CASSQPTGGTDTQYF. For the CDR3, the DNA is TGTGCCAGCAGCCAACCGACAGGGGGCACAGATACGCAGTATTTT.

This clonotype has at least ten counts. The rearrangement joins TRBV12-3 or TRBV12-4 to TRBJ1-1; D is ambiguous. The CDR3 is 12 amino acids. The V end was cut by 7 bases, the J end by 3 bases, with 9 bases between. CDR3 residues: CASTPTYTEAFF. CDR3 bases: TGTGCCAGCACACCGACATACACTGAAGCTTTCTTT.